Listed below are T cell receptor beta chains from one sample, sequenced in a study of cytomegalovirus exposure and HLA in healthy donors. The assay was immunoSEQ multiplex PCR, and TCRdb's table has in-frame clones only and misses some. This repertoire shows about 170,000 clones, 65% to 85% found once; its top ten account for approximately 3.4%. The sequencing sample was made of PBMCs. The receptors were sampled from a woman aged 45 to 65 in good health and CMV-seropositive. Each CDR3 is given without its conserved first and last residue. The order of the fields is clone size, CDR3 length, V gene, D gene, CDR3 protein. The D gene is left open where the match is weak. Not every row has a clone size; where given, it reads once, few, many or a size class.

abundance: NA
len: 13
v_gene: TRBV19
d_gene: TRBD2
CDR3aa: ASTDAGVSTDTQY

abundance: NA
len: 14
v_gene: TRBV18
d_gene: TRBD1
CDR3aa: ASSQGTGEWDTEAF

abundance: few
len: 13
v_gene: TRBV2
d_gene: NA
CDR3aa: ASSKEISGANGLT

abundance: NA
len: 16
v_gene: TRBV4-3
d_gene: TRBD2
CDR3aa: ASSQDLGPSGTRDEQY

abundance: NA
len: 12
v_gene: TRBV19
d_gene: NA
CDR3aa: ASSIEGGVGGYT

abundance: NA
len: 14
v_gene: TRBV28
d_gene: NA
CDR3aa: ASSSHSNSGYNEQF

abundance: NA
len: 13
v_gene: TRBV7-2
d_gene: NA
CDR3aa: ASSLGRSPTDGYT

abundance: NA
len: 15
v_gene: TRBV27
d_gene: TRBD2
CDR3aa: ASSFRSAGGEAGELF

abundance: NA
len: 13
v_gene: TRBV19
d_gene: NA
CDR3aa: ASSLLAGSNQPQH

abundance: NA
len: 11
v_gene: TRBV27
d_gene: TRBD1
CDR3aa: ASHRGYNSPLH

abundance: NA
len: 14
v_gene: TRBV5-1
d_gene: TRBD1
CDR3aa: ASSLTGGLNTGELF

abundance: NA
len: 13
v_gene: TRBV5-4
d_gene: NA
CDR3aa: ASTDSGSYNSPLH

abundance: NA
len: 12
v_gene: TRBV7-2
d_gene: NA
CDR3aa: ASSFAPGLDTQY

abundance: few
len: 15
v_gene: TRBV9
d_gene: TRBD1
CDR3aa: ASSPRTGGSYNSPLH

abundance: NA
len: 12
v_gene: TRBV11-2
d_gene: TRBD2
CDR3aa: ASSDVASGDIQY

abundance: few
len: 12
v_gene: TRBV10-3
d_gene: TRBD1
CDR3aa: AISGTGGDTEAF

abundance: NA
len: 12
v_gene: TRBV6-5
d_gene: NA
CDR3aa: ASSYGQGVNSQY

abundance: few
len: 11
v_gene: TRBV2
d_gene: NA
CDR3aa: ASTGGYRQPQH